These T cell receptor beta chains were read from a single sample in a study of blood T cell repertoires in COVID-19. Measured with immunoSEQ multiplex PCR; TCRdb has only the in-frame clones, and not every one. The top ten clones hold 2% to 2.5% of a sample with 200,000 to 250,000 clones, about 84% of them seen once. The source material was PBMCs or T cells enriched from blood (not recorded which). These receptors came from a woman in her forties or fifties who had recovered from COVID-19. CDR3s include the opening cysteine and the closing phenylalanine or tryptophan. D genes are given only for firm matches. Rows may omit the clone size; those that give it use once, few, many or a size class.

-	TRBV9	TRBD2	TRBJ2-7	CASSVAGLAPPYEQYF	TGTGCCAGCAGCGTAGCTGGACTAGCGCCGCCCTACGAGCAGTACTTC
few	TRBV5-1	-	TRBJ2-1	CASSLSGIYSYNEQFF	TGCGCCAGCAGCTTGTCCGGGATTTACTCCTACAATGAGCAGTTCTTC
-	TRBV2	TRBD2	TRBJ2-7	CASSRAGSGYEQYF	TGTGCCAGCAGTAGAGCGGGATCGGGGTACGAGCAGTACTTC
-	TRBV5-4	-	TRBJ1-2	CASSNPFGSLLYGYTF	TGTGCCAGCAGCAATCCCTTTGGGAGCCTCCTCTATGGCTACACCTTC
-	TRBV19	TRBD2	TRBJ2-7	CASSGQLAGGDEQYF	TGTGCCAGTAGCGGCCAGCTAGCGGGGGGGGACGAGCAGTACTTC
few	TRBV29-1	TRBD1	TRBJ2-7	CSVVQGVLEQYF	TGCAGCGTTGTCCAGGGGGTTCTCGAGCAGTACTTC
-	TRBV6-5	-	TRBJ1-2	CASRSESYGYTF	TGTGCCAGCAGGTCCGAGTCCTACGGCTACACCTTC
-	TRBV5-4	TRBD2	TRBJ2-6	CASSATSGGPEFGANVLTF	TGTGCCAGCAGCGCGACTAGCGGGGGGCCGGAGTTTGGGGCCAACGTCCTGACTTTC
-	TRBV5-5	TRBD1	TRBJ2-1	CASSEGQLLNEQFF	TGTGCCAGCAGCGAGGGACAGCTCCTCAATGAGCAGTTCTTC
-	TRBV27	TRBD2	TRBJ2-1	CASSLYSRTSGIYNEQFF	TGTGCCAGCAGTTTATATTCTCGGACTAGCGGGATCTACAATGAGCAGTTCTTC
-	TRBV9	-	TRBJ2-3	CASSPEPQTTDTQYF	TGTGCCAGCAGCCCCGAGCCCCAAACCACAGATACGCAGTATTTT
few	TRBV18	-	TRBJ2-2	CASSPRRGELFF	TGTGCCAGCTCACCAAGGAGGGGGGAGCTGTTTTTT
-	TRBV7-3	-	TRBJ2-1	CASSLTPPNEQFF	TGTGCCAGCAGCTTAACTCCCCCGAATGAGCAGTTCTTC
-	TRBV6-5	TRBD1	TRBJ2-6	CASSNRGSGANVLTF	TGTGCCAGCAGCAACAGGGGCTCTGGGGCCAACGTCCTGACTTTC